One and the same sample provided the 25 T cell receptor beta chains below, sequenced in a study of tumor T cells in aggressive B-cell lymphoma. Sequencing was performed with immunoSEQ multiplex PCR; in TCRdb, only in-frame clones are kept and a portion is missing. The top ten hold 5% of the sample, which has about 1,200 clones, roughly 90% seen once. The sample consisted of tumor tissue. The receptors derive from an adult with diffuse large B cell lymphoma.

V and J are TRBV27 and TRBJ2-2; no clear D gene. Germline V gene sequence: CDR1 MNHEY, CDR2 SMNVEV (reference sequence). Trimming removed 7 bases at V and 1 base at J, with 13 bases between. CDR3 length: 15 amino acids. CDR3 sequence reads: CASTPGFRNTGELFF. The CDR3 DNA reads TGTGCCAGCACCCCCGGGTTTCGGAACACCGGGGAGCTGTTTTTT.

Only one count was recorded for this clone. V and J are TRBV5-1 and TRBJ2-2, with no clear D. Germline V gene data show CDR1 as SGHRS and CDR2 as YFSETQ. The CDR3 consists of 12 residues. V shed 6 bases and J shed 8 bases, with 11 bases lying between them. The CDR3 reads CASTFLSGELFF. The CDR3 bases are TGCGCCAGCACCTTCTTGTCGGGGGAGCTGTTTTTT. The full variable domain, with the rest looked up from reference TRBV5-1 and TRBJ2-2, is KAGVTQTPRYLIKTRGQQVTLSCSPISGHRSVSWYQQTPGQGLQFLFEYFSETQRNKGNFPGRFSGRQFSNSRSEMNVSTLELGDSALYLCASTFLSGELFFGEGSRLTVL.

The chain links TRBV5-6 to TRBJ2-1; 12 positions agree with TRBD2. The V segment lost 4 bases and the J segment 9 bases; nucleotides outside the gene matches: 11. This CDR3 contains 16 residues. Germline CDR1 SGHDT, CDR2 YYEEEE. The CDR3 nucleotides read TGTGCCAGCAGCCTTCAAAGACTAGCGGGAGTAGGTGAGCAGTTCTTC. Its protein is CASSLQRLAGVGEQFF.

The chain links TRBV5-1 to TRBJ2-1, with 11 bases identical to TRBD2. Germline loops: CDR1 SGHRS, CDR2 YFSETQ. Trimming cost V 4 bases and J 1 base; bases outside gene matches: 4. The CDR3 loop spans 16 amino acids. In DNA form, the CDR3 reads TGCGCCAGCAGCGGCGGGACTAGCGGTTCCTACAATGAGCAGTTCTTC. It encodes CASSGGTSGSYNEQFF.

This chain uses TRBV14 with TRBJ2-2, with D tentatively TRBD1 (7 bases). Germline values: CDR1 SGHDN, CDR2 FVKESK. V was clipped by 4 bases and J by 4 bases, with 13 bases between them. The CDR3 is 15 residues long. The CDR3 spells CASSPRGAGTGELFF. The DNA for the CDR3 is TGTGCCAGCAGCCCCAGGGGGGCGGGCACCGGGGAGCTGTTTTTT.

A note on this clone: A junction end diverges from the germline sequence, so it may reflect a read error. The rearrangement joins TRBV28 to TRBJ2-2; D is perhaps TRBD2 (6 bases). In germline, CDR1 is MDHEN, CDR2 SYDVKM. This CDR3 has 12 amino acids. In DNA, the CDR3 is TGTGCCAGCAGTTTAGATGGGCGGGGAGCTGTTTTT. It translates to CASSLDGRGAVF. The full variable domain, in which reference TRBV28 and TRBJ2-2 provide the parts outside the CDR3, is DVKVTQSSRYLVKRTGEKVFLECVQDMDHENMFWYRQDPGLGLRLIYFSYDVKMKEKGDIPEGYSVSREKKERFSLILESASTNQTSMYLCASSLDGRGAVFGEGSRLTVL.

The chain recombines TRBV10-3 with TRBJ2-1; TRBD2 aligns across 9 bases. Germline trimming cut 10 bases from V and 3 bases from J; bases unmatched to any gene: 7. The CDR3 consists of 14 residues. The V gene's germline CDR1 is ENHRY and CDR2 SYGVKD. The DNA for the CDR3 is TGTGCCACCTCAGCGGGAGGTGGCTACAATGAGCAGTTCTTC. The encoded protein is CATSAGGGYNEQFF.

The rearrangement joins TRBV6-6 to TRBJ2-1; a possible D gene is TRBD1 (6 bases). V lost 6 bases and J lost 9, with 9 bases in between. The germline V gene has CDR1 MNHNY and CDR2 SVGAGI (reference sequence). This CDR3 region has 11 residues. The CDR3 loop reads CASRQGGEQFF. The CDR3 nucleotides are TGTGCCAGCAGACAGGGCGGTGAGCAGTTCTTC.

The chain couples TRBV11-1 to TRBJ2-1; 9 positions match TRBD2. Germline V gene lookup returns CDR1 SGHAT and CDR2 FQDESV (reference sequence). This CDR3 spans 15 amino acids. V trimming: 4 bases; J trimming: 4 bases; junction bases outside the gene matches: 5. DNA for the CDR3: TGTGCCAGCAGCTCTACTAGCGGGCCTTACAATGAGCAGTTCTTC. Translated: CASSSTSGPYNEQFF.

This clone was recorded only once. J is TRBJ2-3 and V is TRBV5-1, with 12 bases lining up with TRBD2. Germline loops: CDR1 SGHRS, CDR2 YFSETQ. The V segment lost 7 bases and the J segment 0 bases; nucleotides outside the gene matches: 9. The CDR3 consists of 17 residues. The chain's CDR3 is CASRRLAGGSSTDTQYF. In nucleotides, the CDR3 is TGCGCCAGCCGTAGGCTAGCGGGAGGGTCTAGCACAGATACGCAGTATTTT.

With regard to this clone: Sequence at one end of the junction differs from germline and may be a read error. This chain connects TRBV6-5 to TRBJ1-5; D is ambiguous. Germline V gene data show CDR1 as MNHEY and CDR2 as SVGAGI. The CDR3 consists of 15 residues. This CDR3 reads CASSYSSVFHQPQHF. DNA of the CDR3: TGTGCCAGCAGTTACTCGAGCGTTTTCCATCAGCCTCAGCATTTT.

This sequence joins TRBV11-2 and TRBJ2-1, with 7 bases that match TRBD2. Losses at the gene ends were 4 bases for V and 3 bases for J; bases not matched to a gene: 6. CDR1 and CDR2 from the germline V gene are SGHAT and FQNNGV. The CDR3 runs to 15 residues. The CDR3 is CASSSGRTSYNEQFF. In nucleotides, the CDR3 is TGTGCCAGCAGCTCAGGGAGGACTAGCTACAATGAGCAGTTCTTC.

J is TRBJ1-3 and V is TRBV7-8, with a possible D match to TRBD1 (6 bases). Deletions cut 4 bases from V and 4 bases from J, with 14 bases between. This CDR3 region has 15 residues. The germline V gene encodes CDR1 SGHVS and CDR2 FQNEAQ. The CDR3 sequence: CASSSNRVIGNTIYF. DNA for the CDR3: TGTGCCAGCAGCTCCAACAGGGTAATCGGAAACACCATATATTTT.

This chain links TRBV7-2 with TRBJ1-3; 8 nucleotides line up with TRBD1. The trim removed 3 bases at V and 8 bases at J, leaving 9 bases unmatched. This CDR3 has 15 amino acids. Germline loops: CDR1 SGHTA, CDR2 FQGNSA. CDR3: CASSFSGGGLDTIYF. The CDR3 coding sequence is TGTGCCAGCAGCTTCTCAGGGGGCGGTTTGGACACCATATATTTT.

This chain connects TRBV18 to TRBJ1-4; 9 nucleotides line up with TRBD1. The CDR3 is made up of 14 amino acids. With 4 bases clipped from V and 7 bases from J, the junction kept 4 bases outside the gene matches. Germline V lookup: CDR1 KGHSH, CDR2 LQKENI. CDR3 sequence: CASSRDRAAEKLFF. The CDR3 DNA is TGTGCCAGCTCACGGGACAGGGCAGCTGAAAAACTGTTTTTT. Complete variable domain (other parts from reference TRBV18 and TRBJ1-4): NAGVMQNPRHLVRRRGQEARLRCSPMKGHSHVYWYRQLPEEGLKFMVYLQKENIIDESGMPKERFSAEFPKEGPSILRIQQVVRGDSAAYFCASSRDRAAEKLFFGSGTQLSVL.

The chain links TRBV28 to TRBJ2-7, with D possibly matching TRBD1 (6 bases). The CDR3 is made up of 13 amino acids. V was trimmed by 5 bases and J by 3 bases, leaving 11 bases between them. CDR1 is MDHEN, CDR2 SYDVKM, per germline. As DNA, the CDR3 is TGTGCCAGCAGTGCCAGGGGCCTCTACGAGCAGTACTTC. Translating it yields CASSARGLYEQYF.

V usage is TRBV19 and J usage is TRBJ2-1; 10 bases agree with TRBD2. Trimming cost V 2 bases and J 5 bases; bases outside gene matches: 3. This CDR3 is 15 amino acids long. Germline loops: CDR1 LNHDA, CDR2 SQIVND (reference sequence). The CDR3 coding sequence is TGTGCCAGTAGTATACTAGCGGGAGTTCACAATGAGCAGTTCTTC. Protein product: CASSILAGVHNEQFF.

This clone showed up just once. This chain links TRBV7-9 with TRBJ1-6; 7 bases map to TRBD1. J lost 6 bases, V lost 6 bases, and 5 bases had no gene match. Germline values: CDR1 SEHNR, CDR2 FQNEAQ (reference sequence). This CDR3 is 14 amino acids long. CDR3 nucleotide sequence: TGTGCCAGCAGTTCGGGACAGAGTAATTCACCCCTCCACTTT. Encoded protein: CASSSGQSNSPLHF.

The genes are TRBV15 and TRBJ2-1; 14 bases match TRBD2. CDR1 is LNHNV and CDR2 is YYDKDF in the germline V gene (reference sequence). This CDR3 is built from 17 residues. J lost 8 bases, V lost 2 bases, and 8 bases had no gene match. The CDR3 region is CATSRHQTSGRVYEQFF. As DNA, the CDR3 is TGTGCCACCAGCAGACATCAGACTAGCGGGAGGGTATATGAGCAGTTCTTC.

Here the CDR3 DNA reads TGCGCCAGCAGACAACAGGGGGCGTACACTGAAGCTTTCTTT. As protein: CASRQQGAYTEAFF. This chain joins TRBV4-1 and TRBJ1-1; 9 bases fit TRBD1. The V segment lost 6 bases and the J segment 3 bases; nucleotides outside the gene matches: 5. The CDR3 contains 14 residues. Germline V gene lookup returns CDR1 MGHRA and CDR2 YSYEKL.

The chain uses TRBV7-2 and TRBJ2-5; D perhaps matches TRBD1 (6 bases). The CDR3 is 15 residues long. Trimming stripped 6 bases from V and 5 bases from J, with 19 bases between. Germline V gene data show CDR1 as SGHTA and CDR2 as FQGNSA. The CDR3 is CASRVLTGPRETQYF. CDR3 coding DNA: TGTGCCAGCAGAGTATTGACAGGTCCAAGGGAGACCCAGTACTTC.

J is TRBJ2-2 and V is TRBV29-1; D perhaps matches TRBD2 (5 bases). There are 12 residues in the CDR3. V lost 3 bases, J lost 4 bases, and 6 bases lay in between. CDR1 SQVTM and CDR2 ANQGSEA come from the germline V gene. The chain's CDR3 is CSVERATGELFF. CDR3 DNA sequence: TGCAGCGTTGAGCGGGCCACCGGGGAGCTGTTTTTT.

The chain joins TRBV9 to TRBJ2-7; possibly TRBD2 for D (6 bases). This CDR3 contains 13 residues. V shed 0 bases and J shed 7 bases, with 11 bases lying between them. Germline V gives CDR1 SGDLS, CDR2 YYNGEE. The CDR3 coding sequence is TGTGCCAGCAGCGTAGTGGAGGGTTCGGAGCAGTACTTC. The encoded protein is CASSVVEGSEQYF.

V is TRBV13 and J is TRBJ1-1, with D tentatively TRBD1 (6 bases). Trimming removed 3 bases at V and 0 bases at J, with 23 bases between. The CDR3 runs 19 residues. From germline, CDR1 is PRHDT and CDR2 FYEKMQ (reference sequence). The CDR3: CASSFVTPFNREMNTEAFF. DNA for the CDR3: TGTGCCAGCAGCTTCGTAACCCCTTTCAACAGGGAAATGAACACTGAAGCTTTCTTT.

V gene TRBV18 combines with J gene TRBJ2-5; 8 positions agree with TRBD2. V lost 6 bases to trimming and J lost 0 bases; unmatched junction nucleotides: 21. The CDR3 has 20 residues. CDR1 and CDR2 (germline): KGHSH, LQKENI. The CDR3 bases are TGTGCCAGCTCCCCAGGGATCTTCTCCCTTTGGCGGGGGGACCAAGAGACCCAGTACTTC. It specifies CASSPGIFSLWRGDQETQYF.